This TCR beta chain was identified in a study of cytomegalovirus exposure and HLA in healthy donors. Findings and limits, study-wide: Highest at DRB1 and lowest at HLA-C, TCR association rates differed among HLA loci in a later analysis. Sequencing depth roughly uniform across donors was assumed in presence/absence analyses. There were over 150 TCR beta chains listed as cytomegalovirus-associated.

The PCR employed 60 Vbeta primers together with 13 Jbeta primers. Clones were sequenced by immunoSEQ multiplex PCR, and TCRdb holds only the in-frame ones, with some missing. This sample has roughly 140,000 clones, with 60% to 80% found just once. With respect to this clone: Its antigen is undetermined.

Healthy bone marrow donors made up the cohort. V trimming: 5 bases; J trimming: 6 bases; junction bases outside the gene matches: 10. CDR1 and CDR2 from the germline V gene are SGHNT and YYREEE (reference sequence). This CDR3 has 15 amino acids. The sequencing input was PBMCs. This clonotype was sampled from a male donor in good health and CMV-seronegative. V and J are TRBV5-4 and TRBJ2-7, with 11 bases lining up with TRBD2. The CDR3 reads CASRPLAGVASEQYF. The CDR3, as DNA: TGTGCCAGCAGGCCACTAGCGGGAGTGGCTAGCGAGCAGTACTTC.